These 29 T cell receptor beta chains originate from one sample sequenced in a study of regulatory T cells in long-lasting Graves disease. Researchers made TCR beta libraries by using iRepertoire HTBI primers and running Arm-PCR on CDR3 regions. TCRdb re-called the multiplex PCR reads with MiXCR, one entry per CDR3 protein. The repertoire holds about 420,000 distinct CDR3 sequences, with less than 20% as singletons. Time point of the sample: newly diagnosed GD, antithyroid drugs for less than 3 months. RNA from PBMCs was the source of the TCR library. This sample also belongs to another study, concerning T cells in Graves' hyperthyroidism and ophthalmopathy.

The sample in question was peripheral blood mononuclear cells (PBMCs), obtained at new diagnosis, from a patient treated with antithyroid drugs. Receptor source: a woman between 18 and 30 years old with Graves disease.

This clonotype was recorded a few times. The chain combines TRBV7-9 with TRBJ2-7, with D maybe TRBD1 (5 bases). The CDR3 extends over 13 amino acids. Trimming took off 3 bases at V and 6 bases at J, with 12 bases between the two ends. The germline gives CDR1 SEHNR, CDR2 FQNEAQ (reference sequence). The CDR3 reads CASSLNPRGEQYF. The CDR3 DNA reads as TGTGCCAGCAGCTTGAATCCTAGGGGCGAGCAGTACTTC.

This clonotype showed up just a few times. The chain has TRBV5-4 and TRBJ2-7; D is uncertain. The CDR3 runs 14 residues. Germline CDR1 is SGHNT and CDR2 is YYREEE (reference sequence). V gave up 2 bases and J gave up 5 bases, with 14 bases separating them. For the CDR3, the DNA is TGTGCCAGCAGCTTTTTCCGACTTTTTGACGAGCAGTACTTC. Protein: CASSFFRLFDEQYF.

Ten or more counts support this clonotype. The chain has TRBV24-1 and TRBJ1-2; no reliable D call. The V gene lost 5 bases and the J gene lost 1 base, with 1 base spanning the gap. Per germline, CDR1 KGHDR and CDR2 SFDVKD. The CDR3 has 11 amino acids. This chain's CDR3 is CATSGNYGYTF. In DNA, the CDR3 is TGTGCCACCAGTGGTAACTATGGCTACACCTTC.

Regarding this clonotype: The junction differs from germline at one of its ends, possibly a read error. The chain recombines TRBV7-2 with TRBJ2-2; TRBD1 matches 7 bases. The CDR3 extends over 19 amino acids. The germline gives CDR1 SGHTA, CDR2 FQGNSA. The CDR3 region is CASSQEPPGTGAITVKLFF. CDR3 nucleotides: TGCGCCAGCAGCCAAGAACCCCCTGGAACAGGGGCCATCACCGTTAAGCTGTTTTTT.

This clonotype occurred many times. The V and J genes are TRBV3-1 and TRBJ2-4; possible D gene TRBD2, 5 bases. V gave up 5 bases and J gave up 1 base, with 9 bases separating them. The CDR3 is made up of 14 amino acids. CDR1 LGHDT and CDR2 YNNKEL come from the germline V gene (reference sequence). The CDR3 is CASSEDWAKNIQYF. The CDR3 DNA sequence: TGTGCCAGCAGCGAGGACTGGGCCAAAAACATTCAGTACTTC.

Ten or more counts support this clonotype. This rearrangement joins TRBV20-1 to TRBJ1-5; D is unresolved. Trimming pared 0 bases from V and 6 bases from J, leaving 9 bases between. The CDR3 runs 13 residues. Germline V lookup: CDR1 DFQATT, CDR2 SNEGSKA (reference sequence). The CDR3 here is CSARDRTSQPQHF. The DNA for the CDR3 is TGCAGTGCTAGAGATCGTACAAGTCAGCCCCAGCATTTT.

This clonotype was found many times. The rearrangement uses TRBV6-1 and TRBJ2-7; a possible D gene is TRBD1 (6 bases). CDR1 and CDR2 (germline): MNHNS, SASEGT. The CDR3 totals 12 residues. With 7 bases removed from V and 6 bases from J, the gap between germline ends came to 13 bases. CDR3: CASTFGRGEQYF. In DNA form, the CDR3 reads TGTGCCAGCACCTTCGGCAGGGGCGAGCAGTACTTC.

For this clonotype: A read error may produce the germline difference seen at one junction end. The J gene is TRBJ2-1, the V gene TRBV27; 9 nucleotides align to TRBD2. The germline gives CDR1 MNHEY, CDR2 SMNVEV (reference sequence). The CDR3 consists of 16 residues. The CDR3 is CASSLSIAGGLNERFF. Here the CDR3 DNA reads TGTGCCAGCAGTTTATCTATCGCGGGAGGGTTGAATGAGCGGTTCTTC.

This clonotype has a count of ten or more. This rearrangement joins TRBV3-1 to TRBJ1-1; 11 bases map to TRBD1. The CDR3 is 15 residues long. Germline-derived CDR1 and CDR2 are LGHDT and YNNKEL (reference sequence). V trimming: 5 bases; J trimming: 6 bases; junction bases outside the gene matches: 8. This chain's CDR3 is CASSTRDRGVPEAFF. CDR3 DNA: TGTGCCAGCAGCACCAGGGACAGGGGGGTTCCTGAAGCTTTCTTT.

This clonotype was counted only a few times. The CDR3 DNA reads as TGTGCCAGCAGCTTAGTCGAAGCTACCGGGGAGCAGTACTTC. This codes for CASSLVEATGEQYF. The chain couples TRBV7-9 to TRBJ2-7; D remains ambiguous. The germline V gene encodes CDR1 SEHNR and CDR2 FQNEAQ (reference sequence). The CDR3 contains 14 residues. The germline V and J ends were trimmed by 1 base and 7 bases, with 14 bases remaining between them. The variable domain in full, with the rest retrieved from reference TRBV7-9 and TRBJ2-7, is DTGVSQNPRHKITKRGQNVTFRCDPISEHNRLYWYRQTLGQGPEFLTYFQNEAQLEKSRLLSDRFSAERPKGSFSTLEIQRTEQGDSAMYLCASSLVEATGEQYFGPGTRLTVT.

This clonotype was seen only a few times. CDR3 DNA sequence: TGTGCCAGCAGTTCCTTTCTAGCGGGAGCGGGAGGCGGGGAGCTGTTTTTT. It codes for CASSSFLAGAGGGELFF. The rearrangement joins TRBV6-2 or TRBV6-3 to TRBJ2-2; 10 bases are a match to TRBD2. CDR1 is MNHEY, CDR2 SVGEGT, per germline. Germline trimming cut 4 bases from V and 7 bases from J; bases unmatched to any gene: 12. The CDR3 sequence is 17 residues long.

This clonotype was recorded many times. This chain connects TRBV28 to TRBJ2-1, with TRBD2 matching 13 bases. V lost 6 bases and J lost 6; bases outside the gene matches: 17. This CDR3 contains 19 residues. From germline, CDR1 is MDHEN and CDR2 SYDVKM. CDR3 in DNA: TGTGCCAGCAGACCTAACACCCGTCGGACTAGCGGGAGATCCAATGAGCAGTTCTTC. Residues: CASRPNTRRTSGRSNEQFF.

In this sample, this clonotype turned up once. This chain connects TRBV19 to TRBJ2-7; TRBD2 matches at 13 bases. Losses at the gene ends were 8 bases for V and 7 bases for J; bases not matched to a gene: 5. The CDR3 contains 13 residues. Germline-derived CDR1 and CDR2 are LNHDA and SQIVND (reference sequence). The CDR3 nucleotides are TGTGCCAGTCGACTAGCGGGAGGCGAAGAGCAGTACTTC. Amino acids: CASRLAGGEEQYF.

V and J are TRBV24-1 and TRBJ1-2, with 7 nucleotides matching TRBD1. CDR1 KGHDR and CDR2 SFDVKD come from the germline V gene. Unmatched junction bases numbered 2, after V lost 1 base and J lost 1 base. The CDR3 extends over 15 amino acids. CDR3 sequence (DNA): TGTGCCACCAGTGATTTTCAGGGGGTTAACTATGGCTACACCTTC. This gives the protein CATSDFQGVNYGYTF.

This clonotype was recorded many times. This rearrangement joins TRBV12-3 or TRBV12-4 to TRBJ1-5; D is ambiguous. The V gene lost 5 bases and the J gene lost 3 bases, with 11 bases spanning the gap. The CDR3 consists of 14 residues. CDR3 DNA: TGTGCCAGCAGTGATGACACAACCAATCAGCCCCAGCATTTT. As protein: CASSDDTTNQPQHF.

In this sample, this clonotype turned up many times. The CDR3 sequence is CASEDRENTGELFF. DNA for the CDR3: TGTGCCAGCGAGGACAGGGAAAACACCGGGGAGCTGTTTTTT. The chain combines TRBV6-1 with TRBJ2-2, with 8 bases fitting TRBD1. Germline CDR1 MNHNS, CDR2 SASEGT. The length of the CDR3 is 14 residues. Losses at the gene ends were 8 bases for V and 2 bases for J; bases not matched to a gene: 4.

This clonotype came up many times. This chain connects TRBV12-3 or TRBV12-4 to TRBJ2-1, with D perhaps matching TRBD1 (5 bases). CDR3 length: 14 amino acids. Trimming left V 1 base short and J 8 bases short, with 12 bases between. The CDR3 reads CASSLDPDSYEQFF. DNA for the CDR3: TGTGCCAGCAGTTTAGACCCAGACAGCTATGAGCAGTTCTTC.

The sample holds many counts of this clonotype. A junction end diverges from the germline sequence, so it may reflect a read error. V and J are TRBV20-1 and TRBJ2-1; TRBD2 matches at 7 bases. Germline V gene sequence: CDR1 DFQATT, CDR2 SNEGSKA (reference sequence). This CDR3 spans 15 amino acids. This CDR3 reads CSARGEGNSYNEQFF. CDR3 in DNA: TGCAGTGCGAGAGGGGAGGGAAACTCCTACAATGAGCAGTTCTTC.

V is TRBV6-2 or TRBV6-3 and J is TRBJ2-2; no clear D gene. The V end was cut by 3 bases, the J end by 5 bases, with 7 bases between. CDR1 MNHEY and CDR2 SVGEGT come from the germline V gene. This CDR3 contains 13 residues. CDR3 bases: TGTGCCAGCAGTTATAGCCAGACCGGGGAGCTGTTTTTT. This codes for CASSYSQTGELFF.

The chain couples TRBV6-2 or TRBV6-3 to TRBJ2-1; D is possibly TRBD2 (6 bases). Trimming shortened V by 6 bases and J by 0 bases, and 15 bases separated the two germline ends. This CDR3 has 16 amino acids. Per the germline V gene, CDR1 is MNHEY and CDR2 is SVGEGT. CDR3 coding DNA: TGTGCCAGCAGCCCTGACGGGGGAAGCTCCTACAATGAGCAGTTCTTC. The encoded protein is CASSPDGGSSYNEQFF.

This clonotype was observed a handful of times. This chain connects TRBV28 to TRBJ2-2; TRBD2 aligns across 12 bases. From germline, CDR1 is MDHEN and CDR2 SYDVKM. This CDR3 has 17 residues. The V and J ends lost 2 bases and 5 bases, in that order; junction bases with no gene match: 6. The CDR3 DNA reads TGTGCCAGCAGTTTACTAGCGGGAGGGCCGAGAACCGGGGAGCTGTTTTTT. It is translated as CASSLLAGGPRTGELFF.

This clonotype was observed a handful of times. This chain joins TRBV5-8 and TRBJ2-5, with D possibly matching TRBD2 (6 bases). The CDR3 is made up of 15 amino acids. V dropped 3 bases and J dropped 5 bases, with 17 bases sitting between them. Germline assignment: CDR1 SGHTS and CDR2 YDEGEE. Written as DNA, the CDR3 is TGTGCCAGCAGCTACGAGACTGCGGGATTGGAGACCCAGTACTTC. Translating gives CASSYETAGLETQYF. The entire variable domain, with the rest obtained from reference TRBV5-8 and TRBJ2-5, is as follows: EAGVTQSPTHLIKTRGQQATLRCSPISGHTSVYWYQQALGLGLQFLLWYDEGEERNRGNFPPRFSGRQFPNYSSELNVNALELEDSALYLCASSYETAGLETQYFGPGTRLLVL.

This clonotype was seen many times. The chain joins TRBV7-8 to TRBJ2-3; 8 nucleotides agree with TRBD2. This CDR3 contains 13 residues. With V trimmed by 7 bases and J by 1 base, 1 base remained unmatched. CDR1 and CDR2 (germline): SGHVS, FQNEAQ. The CDR3 spells CASNSGGTDTQYF. The CDR3 DNA is TGTGCCAGCAATAGCGGGGGCACAGATACGCAGTATTTT.

Written as DNA, the CDR3 is TGTGCCAGCGCGGGGGCCGGCTACACCTTC. It encodes CASAGAGYTF. The V call is TRBV9, the J call TRBJ1-2, with D tentatively TRBD1 (6 bases). This CDR3 has 10 amino acids. Trimming pared 7 bases from V and 8 bases from J, leaving 9 bases between. Germline V lookup: CDR1 SGDLS, CDR2 YYNGEE.

This chain connects TRBV20-1 to TRBJ1-3, with unresolved D. CDR1 is DFQATT, CDR2 SNEGSKA, per germline (reference sequence). The CDR3 loop spans 12 amino acids. The V end was cut by 0 bases, the J end by 6 bases, with 6 bases between. The CDR3 spells CSARDIVNTIYF. The DNA of the CDR3 is TGCAGTGCTAGAGATATTGTAAACACCATATATTTT.

This clonotype was picked up a small number of times. CDR3 sequence reads: CASSRGLIDEQFF. In DNA, the CDR3 is TGTGCCAGCAGTAGGGGATTAATCGATGAGCAGTTCTTC. The J gene is TRBJ2-1, the V gene TRBV12-3 or TRBV12-4, with a tentative D call TRBD1 (5 bases). The ends were cut back, 5 bases at V and 8 bases at J, with 13 bases in the middle. CDR3 length equals 13 residues.

There are many counts of this clonotype. At one boundary the junction diverges from the germline segment, which might be a read error. This chain joins TRBV20-1 and TRBJ2-1; D ambiguous. The germline CDR1 and CDR2 sequences are DFQATT and SNEGSKA (reference sequence). This CDR3 is 15 amino acids long. The DNA for the CDR3 is TGCAGTGCTAGAGATCTTGGACCACTCTACATTGAGCAGTTCTTC. Residues: CSARDLGPLYIEQFF.

This chain joins TRBV6-5 and TRBJ2-1, with a tentative D call TRBD2 (6 bases). The germline gives CDR1 MNHEY, CDR2 SVGAGI. Trimming took off 1 base at V and 3 bases at J, with 7 bases between the two ends. There are 14 residues in the CDR3. This chain's CDR3 is CASSYLRDYNEQFF. The CDR3 DNA is TGTGCCAGCAGTTACTTGCGGGACTACAATGAGCAGTTCTTC.

This clonotype was seen ten or more times. The gene calls are TRBV2 and TRBJ2-7, with D perhaps assigned TRBD1 or TRBD2 (6 bases each). The V gene lost 7 bases and the J gene lost 2 bases, with 9 bases spanning the gap. In germline, CDR1 is SNHLY, CDR2 FYNNEI. The CDR3 is 12 residues long. CDR3 amino acids: CASTGEAYEQYF. CDR3 in DNA: TGTGCCAGCACAGGGGAGGCCTACGAGCAGTACTTC. Supplemented by reference TRBV2 and TRBJ2-7, the full variable domain reads EPEVTQTPSHQVTQMGQEVILRCVPISNHLYFYWYRQILGQKVEFLVSFYNNEISEKSEIFDDQFSVERPDGSNFTLKIRSTKLEDSAMYFCASTGEAYEQYFGPGTRLTVT.